The sequence of this T cell receptor beta chain was determined in a study of blood T cells in healthy people across ages. Findings and limits, study-wide: The donors' CMV status was not determined, possibly confounding changes in expanded clonotypes. Estimated diversity, derived from one million T cells, was regarded as an underestimate.

As for this clonotype: Its antigen remains unidentified.

The CDR3 totals 14 residues. V was cut by 3 bases and J by 6 bases, with 15 bases left in between. Germline V gene lookup returns CDR1 DFQATT and CDR2 SNEGSKA (reference sequence). Combining a sample-barcoded 5' primer with a J-beta primer mix, a second PCR ran for roughly 7 to 11 cycles. TCRdb analysed the 5' RACE reads with MiXCR anew, one entry per CDR3 protein. The sample shows 600,000 to 850,000 distinct CDR3 sequences, approximately 39% of them seen only once. The sequence derives from a woman aged 55-70 years in good health. The sequencing input was blood. The chain has TRBV20-1 and TRBJ1-5; D gene uncertain. CDR3 coding DNA: TGCAGTGCTAGTACCGGGATTAGCGCTCAGCCCCAGCATTTT. This translates into CSASTGISAQPQHF.